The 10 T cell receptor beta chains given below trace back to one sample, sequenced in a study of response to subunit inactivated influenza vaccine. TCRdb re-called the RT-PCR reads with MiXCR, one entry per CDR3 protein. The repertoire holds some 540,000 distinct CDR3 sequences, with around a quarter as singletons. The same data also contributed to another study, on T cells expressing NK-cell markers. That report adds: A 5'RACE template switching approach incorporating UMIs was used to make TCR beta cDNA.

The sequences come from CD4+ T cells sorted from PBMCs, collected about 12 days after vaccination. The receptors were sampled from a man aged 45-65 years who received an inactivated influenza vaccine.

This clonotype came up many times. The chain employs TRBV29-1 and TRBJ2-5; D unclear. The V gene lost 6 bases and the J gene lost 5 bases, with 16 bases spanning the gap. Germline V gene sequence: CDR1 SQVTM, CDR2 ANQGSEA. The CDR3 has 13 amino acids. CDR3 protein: CSVAASFAETQYF. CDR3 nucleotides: TGCAGCGTCGCGGCTTCTTTCGCGGAGACCCAGTACTTC.

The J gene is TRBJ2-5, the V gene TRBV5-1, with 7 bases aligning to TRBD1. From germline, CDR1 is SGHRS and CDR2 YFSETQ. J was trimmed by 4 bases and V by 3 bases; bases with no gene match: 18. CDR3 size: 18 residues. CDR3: CASSSPSFDRDGLETQYF. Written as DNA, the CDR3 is TGCGCCAGCAGCTCCCCTAGTTTTGACAGGGACGGATTAGAGACCCAGTACTTC.

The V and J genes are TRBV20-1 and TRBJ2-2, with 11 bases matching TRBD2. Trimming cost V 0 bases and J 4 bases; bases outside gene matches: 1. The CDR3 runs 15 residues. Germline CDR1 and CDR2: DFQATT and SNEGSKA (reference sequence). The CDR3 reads CSARDGTSGTGELFF. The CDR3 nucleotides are TGCAGTGCTAGAGATGGGACTAGCGGCACCGGGGAGCTGTTTTTT.

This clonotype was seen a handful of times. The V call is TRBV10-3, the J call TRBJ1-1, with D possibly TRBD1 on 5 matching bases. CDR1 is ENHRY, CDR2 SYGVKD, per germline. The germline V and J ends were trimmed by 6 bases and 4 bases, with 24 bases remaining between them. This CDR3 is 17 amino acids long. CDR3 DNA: TGTGCCATCAGCCGATCGCAGATGGTCGGGGGTATCACTGAAGCTTTCTTT. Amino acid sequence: CAISRSQMVGGITEAFF.

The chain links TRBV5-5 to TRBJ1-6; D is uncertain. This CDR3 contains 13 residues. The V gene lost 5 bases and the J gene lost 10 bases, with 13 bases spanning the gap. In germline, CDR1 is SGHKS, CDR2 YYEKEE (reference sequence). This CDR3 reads CASRPNGGSPLHF. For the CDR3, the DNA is TGTGCCAGCAGACCGAACGGAGGGTCACCCCTCCACTTT.

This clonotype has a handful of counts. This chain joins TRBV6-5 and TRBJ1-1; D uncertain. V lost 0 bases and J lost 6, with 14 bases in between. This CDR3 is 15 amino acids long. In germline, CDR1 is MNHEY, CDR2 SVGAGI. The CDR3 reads CASSYSPRTGSEAFF. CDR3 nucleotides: TGTGCCAGCAGTTACTCCCCCCGGACGGGATCTGAAGCTTTCTTT.

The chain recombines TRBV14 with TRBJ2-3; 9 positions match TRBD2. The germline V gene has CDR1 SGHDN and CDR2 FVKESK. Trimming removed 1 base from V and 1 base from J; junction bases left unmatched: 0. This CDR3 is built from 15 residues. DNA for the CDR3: TGTGCCAGCAGCCAAGGGACTAGCGGCACAGATACGCAGTATTTT. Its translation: CASSQGTSGTDTQYF.

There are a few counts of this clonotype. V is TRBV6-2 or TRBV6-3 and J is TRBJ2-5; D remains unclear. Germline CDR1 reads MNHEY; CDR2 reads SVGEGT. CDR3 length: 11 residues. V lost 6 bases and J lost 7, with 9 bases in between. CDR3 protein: CASRAGVTQYF. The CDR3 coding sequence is TGTGCCAGCAGGGCTGGGGTGACCCAGTACTTC.

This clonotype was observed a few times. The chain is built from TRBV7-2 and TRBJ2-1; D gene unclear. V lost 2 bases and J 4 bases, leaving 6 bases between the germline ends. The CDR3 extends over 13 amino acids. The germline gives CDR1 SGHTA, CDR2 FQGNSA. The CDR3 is CASSLTPYNEQFF. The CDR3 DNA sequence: TGTGCCAGCAGCTTAACACCTTACAATGAGCAGTTCTTC.

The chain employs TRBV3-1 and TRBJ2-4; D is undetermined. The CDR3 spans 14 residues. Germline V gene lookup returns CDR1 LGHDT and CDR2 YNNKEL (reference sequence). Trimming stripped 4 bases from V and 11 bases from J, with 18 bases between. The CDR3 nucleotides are TGTGCCAGCAGCCTAAAGTCTGTTGGGCATCTTCAGTACTTC. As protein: CASSLKSVGHLQYF.